Sequencing of this TCR beta chain was carried out in a study of T cell responses to AZD1222 COVID-19 vaccine. The count of this clone is one. Its antigen is not identified. Study-wide points: Scientists sampled the repertoires only once the peak T cell response had passed. Following two doses of AZD1222, Spike-specific TCR breadth and depth rose. Donors skewed white British and female; clonal diversity was possibly underestimated. Regions left unmutated in variants are reportedly the target of nearly half of spike-specific TCRs.

The table came from immunoSEQ multiplex PCR; TCRdb's copy has only in-frame clones and leaves some out. The sample lists about 140,000 clones, around 93% occurring once. From germline, CDR1 is DFQATT and CDR2 SNEGSKA (reference sequence). Trimming left V 3 bases short and J 7 bases short, with 12 bases between. The CDR3 has 12 amino acids. The clonotype originates from an adult who received the AZD1222 COVID-19 vaccine. The gene calls are TRBV20-1 and TRBJ1-2; no definite D call. The sample consisted of peripheral blood, taken 28 days after the second AZD1222 dose. The CDR3 protein is CSASRPEAGYTF. The CDR3 bases are TGCAGTGCTAGTCGGCCCGAGGCTGGCTACACCTTC.